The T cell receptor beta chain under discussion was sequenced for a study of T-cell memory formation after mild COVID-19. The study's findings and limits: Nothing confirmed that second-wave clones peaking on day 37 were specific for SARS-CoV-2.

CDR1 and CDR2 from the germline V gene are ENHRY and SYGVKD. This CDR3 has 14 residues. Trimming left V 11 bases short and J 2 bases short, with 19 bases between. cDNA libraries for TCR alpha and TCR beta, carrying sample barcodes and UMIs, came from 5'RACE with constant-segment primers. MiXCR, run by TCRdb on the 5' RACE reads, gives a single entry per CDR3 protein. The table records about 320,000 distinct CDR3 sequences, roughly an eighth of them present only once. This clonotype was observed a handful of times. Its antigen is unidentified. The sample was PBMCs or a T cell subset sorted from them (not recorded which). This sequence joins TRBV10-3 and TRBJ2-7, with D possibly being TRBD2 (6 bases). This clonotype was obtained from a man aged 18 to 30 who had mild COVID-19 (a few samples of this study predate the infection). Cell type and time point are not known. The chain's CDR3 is CASQLGGTTYEQYF. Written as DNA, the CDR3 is TGTGCCTCCCAACTGGGGGGTACGACCTACGAGCAGTACTTC.